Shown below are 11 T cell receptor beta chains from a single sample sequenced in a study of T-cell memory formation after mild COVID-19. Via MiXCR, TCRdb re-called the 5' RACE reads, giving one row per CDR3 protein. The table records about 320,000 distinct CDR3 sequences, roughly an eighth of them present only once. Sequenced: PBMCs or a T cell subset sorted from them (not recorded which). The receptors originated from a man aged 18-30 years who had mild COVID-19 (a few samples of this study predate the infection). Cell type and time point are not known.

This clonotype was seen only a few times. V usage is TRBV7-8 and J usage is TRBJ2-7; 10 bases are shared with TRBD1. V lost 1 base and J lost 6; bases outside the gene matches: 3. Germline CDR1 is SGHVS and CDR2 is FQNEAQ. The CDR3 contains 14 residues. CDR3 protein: CASSLDGTGVEQYF. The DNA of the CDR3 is TGTGCCAGCAGCTTAGACGGGACAGGGGTCGAGCAGTACTTC.

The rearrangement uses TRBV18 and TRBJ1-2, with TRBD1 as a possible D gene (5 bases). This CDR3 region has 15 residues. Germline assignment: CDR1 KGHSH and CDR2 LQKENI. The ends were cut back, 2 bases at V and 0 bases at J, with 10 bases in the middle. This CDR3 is CASSPVGTANYGYTF. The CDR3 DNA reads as TGTGCCAGCTCACCAGTGGGGACGGCTAACTATGGCTACACCTTC.

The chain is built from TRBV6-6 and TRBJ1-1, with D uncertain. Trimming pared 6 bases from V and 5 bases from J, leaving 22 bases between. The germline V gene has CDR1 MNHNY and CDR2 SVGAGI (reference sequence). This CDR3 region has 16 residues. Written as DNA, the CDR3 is TGTGCCAGCAGCCGCTCCACAGACGGTGGGGAGACTGAAGCTTTCTTT. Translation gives CASSRSTDGGETEAFF.

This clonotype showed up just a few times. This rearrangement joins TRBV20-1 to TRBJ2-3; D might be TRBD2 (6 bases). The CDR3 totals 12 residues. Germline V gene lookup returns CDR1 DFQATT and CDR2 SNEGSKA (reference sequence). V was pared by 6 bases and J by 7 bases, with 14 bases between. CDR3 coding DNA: TGCAGTGCCGGGTCGGGAGTGAATACGCAGTATTTT. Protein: CSAGSGVNTQYF.

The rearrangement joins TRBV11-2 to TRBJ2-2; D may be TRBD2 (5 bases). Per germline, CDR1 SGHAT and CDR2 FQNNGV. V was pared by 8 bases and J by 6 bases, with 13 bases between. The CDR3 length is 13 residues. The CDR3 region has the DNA TGTGCCAGCCGGGGATGGAAGCCCGGGGAGCTGTTTTTT. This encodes CASRGWKPGELFF.

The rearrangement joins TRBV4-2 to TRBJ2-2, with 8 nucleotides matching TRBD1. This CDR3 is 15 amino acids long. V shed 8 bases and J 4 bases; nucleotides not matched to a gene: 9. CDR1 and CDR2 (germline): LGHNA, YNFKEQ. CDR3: CASRSTGASTGELFF. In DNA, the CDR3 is TGTGCCAGCCGGTCGACAGGGGCCAGCACCGGGGAGCTGTTTTTT.

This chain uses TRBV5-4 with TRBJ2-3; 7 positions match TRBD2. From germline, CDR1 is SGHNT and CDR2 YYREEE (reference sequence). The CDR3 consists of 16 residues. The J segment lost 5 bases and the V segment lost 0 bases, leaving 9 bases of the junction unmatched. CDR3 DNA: TGTGCCAGCAGCTTGGACCCCCGCGGGGGAAAAGATACGCAGTATTTT. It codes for CASSLDPRGGKDTQYF.

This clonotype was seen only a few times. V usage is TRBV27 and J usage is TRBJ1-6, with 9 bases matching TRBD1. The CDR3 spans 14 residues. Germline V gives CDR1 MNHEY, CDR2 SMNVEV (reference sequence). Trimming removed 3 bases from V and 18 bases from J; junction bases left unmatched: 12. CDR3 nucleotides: TGTGCCAGCAGTTTTCTGGGGACAGGGAACCCCTACCACTTT. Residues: CASSFLGTGNPYHF.

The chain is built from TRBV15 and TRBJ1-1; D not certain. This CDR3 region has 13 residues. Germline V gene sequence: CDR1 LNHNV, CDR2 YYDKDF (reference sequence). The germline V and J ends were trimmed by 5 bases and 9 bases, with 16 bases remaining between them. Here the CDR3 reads CATSPEEGLKAFF. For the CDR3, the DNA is TGTGCCACCAGCCCAGAGGAAGGTCTCAAAGCTTTCTTT.

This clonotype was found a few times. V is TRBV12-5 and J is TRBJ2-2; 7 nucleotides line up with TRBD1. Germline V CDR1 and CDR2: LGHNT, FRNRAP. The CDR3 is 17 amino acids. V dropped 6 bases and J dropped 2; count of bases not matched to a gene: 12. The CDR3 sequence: CASGRFTGTVNTGELFF. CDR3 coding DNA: TGTGCTAGTGGCCGCTTTACCGGGACAGTAAACACCGGGGAGCTGTTTTTT.

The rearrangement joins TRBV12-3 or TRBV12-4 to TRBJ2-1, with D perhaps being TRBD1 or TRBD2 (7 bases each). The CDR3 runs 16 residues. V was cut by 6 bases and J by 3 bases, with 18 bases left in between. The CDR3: CASRPGGQLVYNEQFF. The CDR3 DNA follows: TGTGCCAGCAGGCCGGGGGGACAGCTTGTCTACAATGAGCAGTTCTTC.